This is a list of T cell receptor beta chains from one sample in a study of T cells in Graves' hyperthyroidism and ophthalmopathy. TCRdb called the multiplex PCR reads again in MiXCR, with one record for every CDR3 protein. The sample includes approximately 400,000 distinct CDR3 sequences, around 15% of them seen just once. Sequencing was done on a sample of blood. Receptor source: a man aged 45-65 years with Graves' ophthalmopathy. Each CDR3 is given with its conserved first and last residue. Fields, in order: J gene, V gene, clone size, CDR3 length, D gene, CDR3 DNA, CDR3 protein. The D gene is left open where the match is weak. Clone size is shown for a subset of rows, as once, few, many or a class of expanded clone.

j_gene: TRBJ1-4
v_gene: TRBV30
abundance: many
len: 16
d_gene: .
CDR3nt: TGTGCCTGGAGTGTTCCAGGGATATCAACTAATGAAAAACTGTTTTTT
CDR3aa: CAWSVPGISTNEKLFF

j_gene: TRBJ2-7
v_gene: TRBV27
abundance: few
len: 16
d_gene: TRBD1
CDR3nt: TGTGCCAGCAGTCTCGGACAGGGGGCTAGTTGGTACGAGCAGTACTTC
CDR3aa: CASSLGQGASWYEQYF

j_gene: TRBJ2-1
v_gene: TRBV29-1
abundance: many
len: 15
d_gene: TRBD2
CDR3nt: TGCAGCGTGGGTAGCGGGAGGGCGACACACAATGAGCAGTTCTTC
CDR3aa: CSVGSGRATHNEQFF

j_gene: TRBJ1-1
v_gene: TRBV30
abundance: many
len: 15
d_gene: TRBD1
CDR3nt: TGTGCCTGGATTCCCGGGGACAGGGTTAACACTGAAGCTTTCTTT
CDR3aa: CAWIPGDRVNTEAFF

j_gene: TRBJ2-3
v_gene: TRBV4-1
abundance: few
len: 15
d_gene: .
CDR3nt: TGCGCCAGCAGCCAAGAGGGTCCAGGCCTAGATACGCAGTATTTT
CDR3aa: CASSQEGPGLDTQYF

j_gene: TRBJ2-2
v_gene: TRBV11-3
abundance: .
len: 11
d_gene: .
CDR3nt: TGTGCCAGCACTAACACCGGGGAGCTGTTTTTT
CDR3aa: CASTNTGELFF

j_gene: TRBJ2-3
v_gene: TRBV20-1
abundance: many
len: 12
d_gene: .
CDR3nt: TGCAGTGCCGCCTCAGAGGGCGATACGCAGTATTTT
CDR3aa: CSAASEGDTQYF

j_gene: TRBJ2-4
v_gene: TRBV29-1
abundance: few
len: 12
d_gene: .
CDR3nt: TGCAGCGTTAGGGCTGGCCCACACATTCAGTACTTC
CDR3aa: CSVRAGPHIQYF

j_gene: TRBJ2-5
v_gene: TRBV27
abundance: many
len: 15
d_gene: TRBD2
CDR3nt: TGTGCCAGCCGGGAGGGAGGGCCCGTCCCAGAGACCCAGTACTTC
CDR3aa: CASREGGPVPETQYF

j_gene: TRBJ2-7
v_gene: TRBV19
abundance: many
len: 16
d_gene: TRBD2
CDR3nt: TGTGCCAGTAGTAGAATAGCGGGAGGGAGTACCTACGAGCAGTACTTC
CDR3aa: CASSRIAGGSTYEQYF

j_gene: TRBJ1-6
v_gene: TRBV5-1
abundance: .
len: 14
d_gene: TRBD1
CDR3nt: TGCGCCAGCAGCGAGACAGGGGGCGGTTCACCCCTCCACTTT
CDR3aa: CASSETGGGSPLHF

j_gene: TRBJ1-4
v_gene: TRBV20-1
abundance: few
len: 12
d_gene: .
CDR3nt: TGCAGTGCCGGGGACGGCAATGAAAAACTGTTTTTT
CDR3aa: CSAGDGNEKLFF

j_gene: TRBJ2-7
v_gene: TRBV10-3
abundance: few
len: 14
d_gene: .
CDR3nt: TGTGCCATCAGTCGGGACTCGGGTGGTGGCGAGCAGTACTTC
CDR3aa: CAISRDSGGGEQYF

j_gene: TRBJ2-3
v_gene: TRBV29-1
abundance: .
len: 16
d_gene: TRBD1
CDR3nt: TGCAGCGGATACCGCCTCGGGACAGATAGCACAGATACGCAGTATTTT
CDR3aa: CSGYRLGTDSTDTQYF

j_gene: TRBJ2-1
v_gene: TRBV18
abundance: many
len: 16
d_gene: TRBD1
CDR3nt: TGTGCCAGCTCACCTTTGGGACAGGGGTTATCGGATGAGCAGTTCTTC
CDR3aa: CASSPLGQGLSDEQFF

j_gene: TRBJ2-2
v_gene: TRBV28
abundance: many
len: 15
d_gene: TRBD1
CDR3nt: TGTGCCAGCAGTATAACGGACAGGGTCACCGGGGAGCTGTTTTTT
CDR3aa: CASSITDRVTGELFF

j_gene: TRBJ1-5
v_gene: TRBV15
abundance: .
len: 15
d_gene: TRBD1
CDR3nt: TGTGCCACCAGCAGAGACAGGGGGAGCAATCAGCCCCAGCATTTT
CDR3aa: CATSRDRGSNQPQHF

j_gene: TRBJ2-2
v_gene: TRBV7-9
abundance: .
len: 15
d_gene: .
CDR3nt: TGTGCCAGCAGCTCCCCTGGGGAGAACACCGGGGAGCTGTTTTTT
CDR3aa: CASSSPGENTGELFF

j_gene: TRBJ2-1
v_gene: TRBV29-1
abundance: few
len: 16
d_gene: TRBD1
CDR3nt: TGCAGCGATACGCAGGCCAGGACAGGGGGCTACAATGAGCAGTTCTTC
CDR3aa: CSDTQARTGGYNEQFF

j_gene: TRBJ2-1
v_gene: TRBV2
abundance: few
len: 14
d_gene: TRBD1
CDR3nt: TGTGCCAGCACCGGACAGGGGATTTACAATGAGCAGTTCTTC
CDR3aa: CASTGQGIYNEQFF

j_gene: TRBJ2-1
v_gene: TRBV7-2
abundance: few
len: 21
d_gene: .
CDR3nt: .
CDR3aa: CASSFYICSAEALAGLGEQFF

j_gene: TRBJ1-2
v_gene: TRBV10-3
abundance: .
len: 17
d_gene: .
CDR3nt: TGTGCCATCAGTGAGAGGGCAGGAGGCCCCTTTAGCTATGGCTACACCTTC
CDR3aa: CAISERAGGPFSYGYTF

j_gene: TRBJ1-5
v_gene: TRBV6-6
abundance: few
len: 16
d_gene: .
CDR3nt: TGTGCCAGCAGTTACTTTTTTTCGGGGATAAATCAGCCCCAGCATTTT
CDR3aa: CASSYFFSGINQPQHF

j_gene: TRBJ2-7
v_gene: TRBV5-6
abundance: many
len: 11
d_gene: .
CDR3nt: TGTGCCAGCAGCTTTCTATACGAGCAGTACTTC
CDR3aa: CASSFLYEQYF

j_gene: TRBJ2-7
v_gene: TRBV5-1
abundance: .
len: 15
d_gene: TRBD2
CDR3nt: TGCGCCAGCAGCGCTGGACTAGCGGGAGTGTACGAGCAGTACTTC
CDR3aa: CASSAGLAGVYEQYF

j_gene: TRBJ1-1
v_gene: TRBV19
abundance: many
len: 15
d_gene: .
CDR3nt: TGTGCCAGTAGTATTGGCAGCCTAAGGAACACTGAAGCTTTCTTT
CDR3aa: CASSIGSLRNTEAFF

j_gene: TRBJ2-5
v_gene: TRBV6-1
abundance: .
len: 13
d_gene: .
CDR3nt: TGTGCCAGCAGTGTCGTGACTAAGGAGACCCAGTACTTC
CDR3aa: CASSVVTKETQYF

j_gene: TRBJ2-5
v_gene: TRBV11-2
abundance: many
len: 13
d_gene: .
CDR3nt: TGTGCCAGCAGCCGCAGGGAAGGAGAGACCCAGTACTTC
CDR3aa: CASSRREGETQYF

j_gene: TRBJ2-4
v_gene: TRBV30
abundance: many
len: 15
d_gene: TRBD2
CDR3nt: TGTGCCTGGATTACTAGCGGGGTAGCCAAAAACATTCAGTACTTC
CDR3aa: CAWITSGVAKNIQYF

j_gene: TRBJ1-5
v_gene: TRBV19
abundance: few
len: 16
d_gene: .
CDR3nt: TGTGCCAGTAGTATGCTCGGGGGAAGGAGCAATCAGCCCCAGCATTTT
CDR3aa: CASSMLGGRSNQPQHF

j_gene: TRBJ2-1
v_gene: TRBV28
abundance: many
len: 17
d_gene: TRBD2
CDR3nt: TGTGCCAGCACCCCGGCGGGCCTAGCGGATTCCTACAATGAGCAGTTCTTC
CDR3aa: CASTPAGLADSYNEQFF

j_gene: TRBJ2-3
v_gene: TRBV27
abundance: many
len: 13
d_gene: TRBD2
CDR3nt: TGTGCCAGCAGTTGGAGCGGGGCAGATACGCAGTATTTT
CDR3aa: CASSWSGADTQYF

j_gene: TRBJ2-5
v_gene: TRBV11-3
abundance: .
len: 16
d_gene: TRBD1
CDR3nt: TGTGCCAGCAGCCATACCGGACAGGGTGGAAAAGAGACCCAGTACTTC
CDR3aa: CASSHTGQGGKETQYF

j_gene: TRBJ2-7
v_gene: TRBV20-1
abundance: many
len: 14
d_gene: .
CDR3nt: TGCAGTGCTGGGCCCTTCCCCATGATGGGCGAGCAGTACTTC
CDR3aa: CSAGPFPMMGEQYF

j_gene: TRBJ2-3
v_gene: TRBV20-1
abundance: .
len: 14
d_gene: .
CDR3nt: TGCAGTGCCGAGTCCAGCGGGAGCACAGATACGCAGTATTTT
CDR3aa: CSAESSGSTDTQYF

j_gene: TRBJ2-7
v_gene: TRBV7-8
abundance: many
len: 15
d_gene: TRBD2
CDR3nt: TGTGCCAGCAGCGCGAGTGGGGCGGGAGGGGGAGAGCAGTACTTC
CDR3aa: CASSASGAGGGEQYF

j_gene: TRBJ1-2
v_gene: TRBV19
abundance: few
len: 12
d_gene: .
CDR3nt: TGTGCCAGTAGTGGGTGGGACTATGGCTACACCTTC
CDR3aa: CASSGWDYGYTF

j_gene: TRBJ2-1
v_gene: TRBV2
abundance: many
len: 13
d_gene: .
CDR3nt: TGTGCCAGCAGCAGCGTCTCCTACAATGAGCAGTTCTTC
CDR3aa: CASSSVSYNEQFF

j_gene: TRBJ2-5
v_gene: TRBV6-2/TRBV6-3
abundance: .
len: 11
d_gene: .
CDR3nt: TGTGCCAGCACCTATCTCGAGACCCAGTACTTC
CDR3aa: CASTYLETQYF

j_gene: TRBJ2-2
v_gene: TRBV3-1
abundance: .
len: 14
d_gene: .
CDR3nt: TGTGCCAGCAGCCAAAAGGGGTCGGGCGGGGAGCTGTTTTTT
CDR3aa: CASSQKGSGGELFF

j_gene: TRBJ2-6
v_gene: TRBV2
abundance: many
len: 15
d_gene: .
CDR3nt: TGTGCCAAAAATAACCCGGGTGCCGGGGCCAACGTCCTGACTTTC
CDR3aa: CAKNNPGAGANVLTF

j_gene: TRBJ2-7
v_gene: TRBV5-6
abundance: .
len: 15
d_gene: .
CDR3nt: TGTGCCAGCAGCTTGATTGACGGCGGCGTCTACGAGCAGTACTTC
CDR3aa: CASSLIDGGVYEQYF